The source of this T cell receptor beta chain is a study of blood T cell repertoires in COVID-19. Study background: Collection of acute and convalescent COVID-19 samples took place in the United States, Italy and Spain.

The CDR3 length is 15 residues. Germline lookup yields CDR1 LGHDT and CDR2 YNNKEL (reference sequence). V was clipped by 0 bases and J by 5 bases, with 13 bases between them. Per the study methods: Amplification of reference gene primers provided the estimated nucleated cell counts. Generated by immunoSEQ multiplex PCR, the TCRdb table keeps only in-frame clones and is missing some. That table furnishes V, J and clone size, whereas the DNA furnished D and trimming. The sample records some 110,000 clones, around 74% being singletons. The chain recombines TRBV3-1 (or the pseudogene TRBV3-2) with TRBJ1-1; D unclear. What was sequenced was peripheral blood. The sequence was collected from a woman between 65 and 79 years old with acute or convalescent COVID-19. CDR3 DNA sequence: TGTGCCAGCAGCCAAGAAATCGGGGTAGGGACTGAAGCTTTCTTT. This encodes CASSQEIGVGTEAFF.